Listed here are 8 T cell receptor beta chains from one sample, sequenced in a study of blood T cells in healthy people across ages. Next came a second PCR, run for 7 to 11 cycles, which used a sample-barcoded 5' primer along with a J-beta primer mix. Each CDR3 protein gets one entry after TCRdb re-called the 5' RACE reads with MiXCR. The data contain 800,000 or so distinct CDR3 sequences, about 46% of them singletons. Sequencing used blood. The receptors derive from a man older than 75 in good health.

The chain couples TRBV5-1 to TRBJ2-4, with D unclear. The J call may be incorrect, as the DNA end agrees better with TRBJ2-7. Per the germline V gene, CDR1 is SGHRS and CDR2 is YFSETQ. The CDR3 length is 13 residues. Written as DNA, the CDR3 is TGCGCCAGCAGCTTCCCAGATCCCTACGAGCAGTACTTC. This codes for CASSFPDPYEQYF.

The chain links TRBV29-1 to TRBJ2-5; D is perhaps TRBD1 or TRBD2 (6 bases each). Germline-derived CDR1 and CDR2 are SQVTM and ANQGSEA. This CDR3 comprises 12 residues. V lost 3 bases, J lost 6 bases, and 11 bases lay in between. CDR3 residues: CSVEEGGQTQYF. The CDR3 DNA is TGCAGCGTTGAGGAGGGGGGACAGACCCAGTACTTC.

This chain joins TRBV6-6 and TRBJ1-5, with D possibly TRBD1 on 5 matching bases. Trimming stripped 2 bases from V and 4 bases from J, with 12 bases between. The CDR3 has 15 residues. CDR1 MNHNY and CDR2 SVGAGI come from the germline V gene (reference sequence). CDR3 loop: CASSYGAEHNQPQHF. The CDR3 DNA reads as TGTGCCAGCAGTTACGGGGCAGAGCATAATCAGCCCCAGCATTTT.

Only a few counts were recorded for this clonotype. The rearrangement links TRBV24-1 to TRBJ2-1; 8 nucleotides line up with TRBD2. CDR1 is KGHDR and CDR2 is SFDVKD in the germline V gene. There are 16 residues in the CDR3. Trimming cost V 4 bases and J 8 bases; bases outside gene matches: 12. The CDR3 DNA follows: TGTGCCACCAGTGAAGTAGCGGGACTGCTCCCCCATGAGCAGTTCTTC. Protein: CATSEVAGLLPHEQFF.

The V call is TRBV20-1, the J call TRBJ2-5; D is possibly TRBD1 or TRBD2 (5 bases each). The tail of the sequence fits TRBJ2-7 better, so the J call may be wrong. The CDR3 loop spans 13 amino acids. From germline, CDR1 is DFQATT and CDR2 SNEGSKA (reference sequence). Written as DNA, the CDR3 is TGCAGTGCCGCCGCCGGGGCAATGAACGAGCAGTACTTC. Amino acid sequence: CSAAAGAMNEQYF.

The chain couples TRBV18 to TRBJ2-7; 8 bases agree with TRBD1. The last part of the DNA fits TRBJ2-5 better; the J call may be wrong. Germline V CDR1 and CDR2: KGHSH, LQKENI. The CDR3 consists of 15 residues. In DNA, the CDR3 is TGTGCCAGCTCACCCGGGACAGGCCAGCAAGAGACCCAGTACTTC. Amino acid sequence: CASSPGTGQQETQYF.

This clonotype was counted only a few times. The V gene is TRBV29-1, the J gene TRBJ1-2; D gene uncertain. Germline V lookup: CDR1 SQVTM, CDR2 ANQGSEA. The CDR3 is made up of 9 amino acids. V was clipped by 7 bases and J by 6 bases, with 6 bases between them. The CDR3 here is CSAENGYTF. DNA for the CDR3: TGCAGCGCCGAAAATGGCTACACCTTC.

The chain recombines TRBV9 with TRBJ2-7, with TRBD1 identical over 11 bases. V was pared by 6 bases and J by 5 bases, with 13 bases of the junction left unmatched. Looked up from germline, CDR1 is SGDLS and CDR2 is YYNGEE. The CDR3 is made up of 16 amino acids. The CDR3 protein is CASTRGRDRGVDEQYF. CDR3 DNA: TGTGCCAGCACCCGGGGAAGGGACAGGGGGGTCGACGAGCAGTACTTC.